Below, 23 T cell receptor beta chains from the same sample are listed, as sequenced in a study of blood T cell repertoires in COVID-19. Profiling relied on immunoSEQ multiplex PCR, and the TCRdb table lists in-frame clones only, not all of them. This sample has roughly 250,000 clones, with 75% to 85% found just once. Material: peripheral blood. All receptors derive from a woman aged 55-69 years with active or convalescent COVID-19.

This clone occurred once. The chain links TRBV4-1 to TRBJ1-1; TRBD1 matches at 8 bases. This CDR3 has 15 residues. The trim removed 3 bases at V and 5 bases at J, leaving 8 bases unmatched. The germline V gene encodes CDR1 MGHRA and CDR2 YSYEKL. In DNA form, the CDR3 reads TGCGCCAGCAGCCATAAACAGGGGGGTACGACTGAAGCTTTCTTT. Its protein is CASSHKQGGTTEAFF.

The J gene is TRBJ1-1, the V gene TRBV18; 9 bases fit TRBD1. Per the germline V gene, CDR1 is KGHSH and CDR2 is LQKENI. The V gene end was trimmed by 8 bases and the J gene end by 7 bases; junction bases not matched to a gene: 14. The CDR3 extends over 15 amino acids. The CDR3 is CASILNPGQGVEAFF. For the CDR3, the DNA is TGTGCCAGCATTCTAAACCCGGGACAGGGAGTTGAAGCTTTCTTT.

This rearrangement joins TRBV2 to TRBJ1-2; D unclear. Germline V gene lookup returns CDR1 SNHLY and CDR2 FYNNEI. Trimming cost V 6 bases and J 8 bases, with 13 bases left between them. CDR3 length: 12 residues. This chain's CDR3 is CASRITPRGYTF. The DNA of the CDR3 is TGTGCCAGCAGGATTACCCCCAGGGGCTACACCTTC.

The chain joins TRBV6-1 to TRBJ2-7, with 7 bases identical to TRBD1. The CDR3 is made up of 14 amino acids. The germline gives CDR1 MNHNS, CDR2 SASEGT. The V gene end was trimmed by 3 bases and the J gene end by 2 bases; junction bases not matched to a gene: 4. In DNA form, the CDR3 reads TGTGCCAGCAGTGAGACAGGGTACCCCTACGAGCAGTACTTC. Residues: CASSETGYPYEQYF.

The chain recombines TRBV27 with TRBJ1-4; TRBD1 is a possible D gene (6 bases). CDR3 length: 15 amino acids. Germline V gives CDR1 MNHEY, CDR2 SMNVEV (reference sequence). The germline V and J ends were trimmed by 5 bases and 3 bases, with 13 bases remaining between them. CDR3 nucleotides: TGTGCCAGCAGTCCCGTAGGGGGGGCTAATGAAAAACTGTTTTTT. Translated, it gives CASSPVGGANEKLFF.

V usage is TRBV30 and J usage is TRBJ2-1, with 8 bases fitting TRBD1. The CDR3 extends over 12 amino acids. Germline CDR1 is GTSNPN and CDR2 is SVGIG (reference sequence). V shed 8 bases, J shed 12 bases, and the junction held 12 bases outside the gene matches. The CDR3 sequence is CARTGTGLTQFF. The CDR3 nucleotides are TGTGCCCGCACCGGGACAGGACTCACGCAGTTCTTC.

This clone was seen a handful of times. This chain links TRBV19 with TRBJ1-4; 7 bases are a match to TRBD1. The CDR3 spans 14 residues. With 5 bases clipped from V and 6 bases from J, the junction kept 6 bases outside the gene matches. Germline CDR1 and CDR2: LNHDA and SQIVND (reference sequence). CDR3 nucleotide sequence: TGTGCCAGTAGTCTCTCCGGGACAGATGAAAAACTGTTTTTT. Protein: CASSLSGTDEKLFF.

The CDR3 DNA sequence: TGTGCCAGCTGGCGGGGGGCCGGGGAGACCCAGTACTTC. This gives the protein CASWRGAGETQYF. The J gene is TRBJ2-5, the V gene TRBV6-5; 8 bases fit TRBD2. The V gene end was trimmed by 8 bases and the J gene end by 5 bases; junction bases not matched to a gene: 7. The CDR3 totals 13 residues. The germline V gene encodes CDR1 MNHEY and CDR2 SVGAGI.

This chain joins TRBV10-3 and TRBJ2-7; weak D call: TRBD2 (7 bases). V gave up 6 bases and J gave up 1 base, with 19 bases separating them. Germline CDR1 ENHRY, CDR2 SYGVKD. This CDR3 has 16 residues. CDR3 nucleotides: TGTGCCATCAGGGGGGGGGCCGGGACCGCTTCCTACGAGCAGTACTTC. It encodes CAIRGGAGTASYEQYF.

This clone has only one observation. The gene calls are TRBV24-1 and TRBJ1-4; D gene unclear. In germline, CDR1 is KGHDR, CDR2 SFDVKD. V lost 5 bases, J lost 8 bases, and 17 bases lay in between. The CDR3 contains 15 residues. This chain's CDR3 is CATSGNEGLREKLFF. CDR3 bases: TGTGCCACCAGTGGTAACGAGGGCCTTCGGGAAAAACTGTTTTTT.

The chain joins TRBV12-3 or TRBV12-4 to TRBJ1-1; D might be TRBD1 (5 bases). V dropped 7 bases and J dropped 4 bases, with 13 bases sitting between them. The CDR3 is 13 amino acids. The CDR3 loop is CASTGFGGTEAFF. In DNA form, the CDR3 reads TGTGCCAGCACCGGATTCGGGGGCACTGAAGCTTTCTTT.

CDR3 region: CASRGSWPQRSPLHF. As DNA, the CDR3 is TGTGCCAGCAGGGGGAGTTGGCCCCAGCGATCACCCCTCCACTTT. The chain uses TRBV6-5 and TRBJ1-6; the D is unclear. Looked up from germline, CDR1 is MNHEY and CDR2 is SVGAGI. Trimming left V 6 bases short and J 10 bases short, with 19 bases between. CDR3 size: 15 residues.

In its sample, this clone was seen once. CDR3 coding DNA: TGCGCCAGCAGCCAAGATCTGACAGGGGAGTTCGAGACCCAGTACTTC. It codes for CASSQDLTGEFETQYF. This rearrangement joins TRBV4-3 to TRBJ2-5; 8 positions agree with TRBD1. J gave up 5 bases and V 0 bases, and 8 bases lay outside the gene matches. The CDR3 runs 16 residues. The V gene's germline CDR1 is LGHNA and CDR2 YSLEER.

V gene TRBV2 combines with J gene TRBJ1-6, with D tentatively TRBD1 (6 bases). The V and J ends lost 6 bases and 8 bases respectively, with 14 bases between them. The CDR3 sequence is 14 residues long. CDR1 and CDR2 (germline): SNHLY, FYNNEI. As DNA, the CDR3 is TGTGCCAGCAGGTCGGACAGCGTATATTCACCCCTCCACTTT. Protein product: CASRSDSVYSPLHF.

There are a few counts of this clone. The rearrangement links TRBV7-9 to TRBJ1-5, with TRBD1 matching over 10 bases. CDR1 and CDR2 from the germline V gene are SEHNR and FQNEAQ (reference sequence). Germline trimming cut 1 base from V and 2 bases from J; bases unmatched to any gene: 5. The CDR3 is made up of 17 amino acids. The CDR3 loop is CASSLGTGGGGNQPQHF. CDR3 sequence (DNA): TGTGCCAGCAGCTTAGGGACAGGGGGAGGAGGCAATCAGCCCCAGCATTTT.

The chain links TRBV28 to TRBJ1-2; no definite D call. With 3 bases removed from V and 6 bases from J, the gap between germline ends came to 5 bases. CDR3 size: 11 residues. The V gene's germline CDR1 is MDHEN and CDR2 SYDVKM. CDR3 residues: CASSFTDGYTF. In DNA, the CDR3 is TGTGCCAGCAGTTTCACGGATGGCTACACCTTC.

The J gene is TRBJ1-2, the V gene TRBV3-1 (or the pseudogene TRBV3-2); D is perhaps TRBD1 (5 bases). Germline CDR1 is LGHDT and CDR2 is YNNKEL (reference sequence). The CDR3 sequence is 15 residues long. V was pared by 0 bases and J by 10 bases, with 18 bases between. The CDR3 DNA follows: TGTGCCAGCAGCCAAGACCCGGGACTGCCGGAAGTCTACACCTTC. Translated, it gives CASSQDPGLPEVYTF.

This sequence joins TRBV6-2 or TRBV6-3 and TRBJ1-5; TRBD1 is a possible D gene (6 bases). The V and J ends lost 0 bases and 2 bases respectively, with 11 bases between them. The CDR3 spans 16 residues. Germline V CDR1 and CDR2: MNHEY, SVGEGT. The CDR3 DNA reads TGTGCCAGCAGTTACTCTAAACAGGGTGGCAATCAGCCCCAGCATTTT. Translating gives CASSYSKQGGNQPQHF.

This clone was recorded only once. The rearrangement links TRBV19 to TRBJ1-2, with TRBD1 as a possible D gene (6 bases). V was shortened by 4 bases and J by 2 bases, with 14 bases between the two germline ends. CDR1 and CDR2 (germline): LNHDA, SQIVND (reference sequence). The CDR3 is 15 residues long. Here the CDR3 reads CASSTWTEPNYGYTF. The CDR3 coding sequence is TGTGCCAGTAGTACGTGGACAGAGCCAAACTATGGCTACACCTTC.

The chain has TRBV7-9 and TRBJ2-5, with TRBD1 matching 9 bases. In germline, CDR1 is SEHNR, CDR2 FQNEAQ (reference sequence). J lost 3 bases, V lost 1 base, and 6 bases had no gene match. The CDR3 extends over 16 amino acids. CDR3 nucleotide sequence: TGTGCCAGCAGCTTAGGGTTCCGGGACAGGGAAGAGACCCAGTACTTC. This translates into CASSLGFRDREETQYF.

This sequence joins TRBV6-5 and TRBJ2-7, with D maybe TRBD1 (7 bases). With 2 bases removed from V and 4 bases from J, the gap between germline ends came to 15 bases. The germline CDR1 and CDR2 sequences are MNHEY and SVGAGI. CDR3 length: 15 residues. CDR3 nucleotides: TGTGCCAGCAGTTACGGGCTGCAGGGGGGTTACGAGCAGTACTTC. Protein product: CASSYGLQGGYEQYF.

The chain employs TRBV6-5 and TRBJ1-5; D unresolved. Germline lookup yields CDR1 MNHEY and CDR2 SVGAGI. This CDR3 has 15 amino acids. V lost 7 bases, J lost 0 bases, and 13 bases lay in between. This chain's CDR3 is CASTRREGSNQPQHF. In nucleotides, the CDR3 is TGTGCCAGCACTCGAAGGGAGGGTAGCAATCAGCCCCAGCATTTT.

The rearrangement joins TRBV2 to TRBJ1-1; a possible D gene is TRBD1 (5 bases). V gave up 1 base and J gave up 1 base, with 10 bases separating them. Looked up from germline, CDR1 is SNHLY and CDR2 is FYNNEI. CDR3 length: 15 amino acids. The CDR3 here is CASSEGGAANTEAFF. The CDR3 coding sequence is TGTGCCAGCAGTGAAGGTGGGGCGGCGAACACTGAAGCTTTCTTT.